This T cell receptor (beta chain) appears in the sequencing data of a study of cytomegalovirus exposure and HLA in healthy donors. The CDR3 runs 14 residues. The J segment lost 1 base and the V segment lost 5 bases, leaving 4 bases of the junction unmatched. CDR1 is MNHEY, CDR2 SMNVEV, per germline (reference sequence). Researchers ran the PCR with 60 Vbeta and 13 Jbeta primers. Data came from immunoSEQ multiplex PCR; TCRdb stores just in-frame clones and leaves some out. The sample holds 100,000 to 150,000 clones, over 70% seen once. The sample was PBMCs. The clonotype comes from a woman aged 50 to 60 in good health and CMV-seropositive. This chain links TRBV27 with TRBJ1-1; 7 bases align to TRBD1. CDR3 coding DNA: TGTGCCAGCAGTACCCGACAGGGGAACACTGAAGCTTTCTTT. It encodes CASSTRQGNTEAFF.